The clone carrying this T cell receptor (beta chain) was detected ten times or more. Antigen: not known. These data belong to a study of human T cells and chemical hapten exposure. Study details: Patients, chiefly female, had alopecia areata, totalis or universalis.

Study-wide findings and caveats: With patch test score, the counts of PT1 expanded TCRs showed a positive correlation. TCRs exceeding 1 in 1000 frequency stayed unchanged with DPC sensitization.

This CDR3 contains 15 residues. The germline gives CDR1 SQVTM, CDR2 ANQGSEA. V was cut by 2 bases and J by 3 bases, with 17 bases left in between. Time point noted: patch test 3, about 24 weeks after DPC sensitization. Treatment denoted: therapeutic diphenylcyclopropenone sensitization with weekly scalp DPC. Each CDR3 protein is one row after TCRdb ran MiXCR on the RACE reads. The profile covers 95,000 to 150,000 distinct CDR3 sequences, with 11% appearing a single time and approximately 2.5% taken by the ten largest. The J gene is TRBJ2-7, the V gene TRBV29-1; D may correspond to TRBD1 or TRBD2 (5 bases each). This TCR was recovered from a woman between 50 and 59 years old with alopecia areata. Some clones in this sample may be carry-over from other donors' samples. Sequencing used whole blood, obtained in connection with sensitization to the hapten diphenylcyclopropenone (DPC). CDR3 protein: CSVELAGPGGYEQYF. In nucleotides, the CDR3 is TGCAGCGTTGAATTGGCAGGGCCTGGGGGCTACGAGCAGTACTTC.